This TCR beta chain is drawn from a study of blood T cell repertoires in COVID-19. Looking at the study overall: Whether acute or convalescent, the COVID-19 samples came from the United States, Italy and Spain. T cells, B-cell-depleted T cells, or PBMCs provided the cDNA or gDNA that served as material.

Trimming stripped 6 bases from V and 6 bases from J, with 8 bases between. Germline V lookup: CDR1 MNHEY, CDR2 SVGAGI. The CDR3 length is 12 residues. Authors' analysis steps: Amplifying reference gene primers gave estimates of nucleated cell counts. Clones were sequenced by immunoSEQ multiplex PCR, and TCRdb holds only the in-frame ones, with some missing. D and trimming come from the DNA, and the V and J calls and clone size come from that table. The sample holds about 100,000 clones, more than 65% seen once. The V and J genes are TRBV6-5 and TRBJ1-4; possible D gene TRBD1, 5 bases. The sequencing input was peripheral blood. The receptor comes from a woman in her seventies with acute or convalescent COVID-19. The CDR3 coding sequence is TGTGCCAGCAGGGACACTGATGAAAAACTGTTTTTT. This codes for CASRDTDEKLFF.